One sample yielded the 10 T cell receptor beta chains listed below, sequenced in a study of a mutant IDH1 vaccine in newly diagnosed glioma (dated by TCRdb to about 2021). The library was generated by the immunoSEQ multiplex PCR assay. Drawn from immuneACCESS, this table holds only the in-frame rearrangements with V and J called that TCRdb kept. Clones are partly lost; checked studies trace under half to an unresolved V gene and leave the rest unexplained. The sample table contains approximately 52,000 clones; only one count was recorded for roughly 72% of them. Over 4% of the sample lies in the top ten. The time point label on this specimen signifies: week 47, end of study. Each vaccine dose was 300 ug of a 20-mer mutant IDH1 peptide in Montanide, given subcutaneously with topical imiquimod. These receptors are not linked to any known antigen. Sequencing used PBMCs, obtained from a glioma patient whose treatment included an IDH1 peptide vaccine. Receptors were obtained from a woman aged 35 to 49 with glioma. Some clones in this sample may be carry-over from other donors' samples.

This clone has just a few counts. This chain uses TRBV6-4 with TRBJ1-1, with 7 positions matching TRBD1. V lost 7 bases, J lost 3 bases, and 5 bases stayed unmatched. The CDR3 totals 13 residues. The germline V gene encodes CDR1 MRHNA and CDR2 SNTAGT. The CDR3 reads CASKVGTDTEAFF. Here the CDR3 DNA reads TGTGCCAGCAAAGTGGGGACAGACACTGAAGCTTTCTTT.

There are a few counts of this clone. The chain recombines TRBV7-9 with TRBJ2-2, with a tentative D call TRBD2 (7 bases). In germline, CDR1 is SEHNR, CDR2 FQNEAQ (reference sequence). This CDR3 spans 15 amino acids. V was shortened by 2 bases and J by 6 bases, with 13 bases between the two germline ends. The DNA for the CDR3 is TGTGCCAGCAGCTTATGGGGGGGGCAAGCCGGGGAGCTGTTTTTT. This codes for CASSLWGGQAGELFF.

This clone was observed a single time. The rearrangement uses TRBV21-1 and TRBJ2-5; the D call in the table, TRBD1, was not verified against the DNA. TRBV21-1 is tagged as a pseudogene. This CDR3 region has 15 residues. The CDR3 DNA sequence: TGTGCCAGCAGCCTCCTGACAGGGGACCAAGAGACCCAGTACTTC. This codes for CASSLLTGDQETQYF.

Notes on this clone: The junction and the germline gene differ at one end; a read error may be behind it. For the CDR3, the DNA is TGTGCCTGGACCAGGGCCGACAGGGGGGGGAACACTGATGCTTTCTTT. Its translation: CAWTRADRGGNTDAFF. The V and J genes are TRBV30 and TRBJ1-1; 9 bases are a match to TRBD1. There are 16 residues in the CDR3. From germline, CDR1 is GTSNPN and CDR2 SVGIG (reference sequence).

For this clone: The junction departs from the called germline gene at one end, perhaps through a read error. This chain uses TRBV5-6 with TRBJ2-1, with 8 positions matching TRBD2. CDR1 is SGHDT, CDR2 YYEEEE, per germline. CDR3 length equals 16 residues. The CDR3 sequence is CASGLAGLAGDNEQFF. In DNA, the CDR3 is TGTGCCAGCGGCTTGGCCGGCCTAGCGGGTGACAATGAGCAGTTCTTC.

V gene TRBV7-2 combines with J gene TRBJ2-3; 8 bases align to TRBD2. The CDR3 runs to 15 residues. Germline V gene data show CDR1 as SGHTA and CDR2 as FQGNSA. V was pared by 6 bases and J by 1 base, with 6 bases of the junction left unmatched. CDR3 nucleotide sequence: TGTGCCAGCAGACCTCCGGGACTAGGCACAGATACGCAGTATTTT. Translating it yields CASRPPGLGTDTQYF.

V is TRBV10-3 and J is TRBJ1-2; possible D gene TRBD1, 5 bases. Trimming pared 5 bases from V and 8 bases from J, leaving 15 bases between. The CDR3 consists of 13 residues. CDR1 and CDR2 (germline): ENHRY, SYGVKD. The CDR3 coding sequence is TGTGCCATCAGTTACCGAGCACGGGGGGGCTACACCTTC. This codes for CAISYRARGGYTF.

In this sample, this clone turned up a few times. The chain is built from TRBV10-3 and TRBJ2-2, with D maybe TRBD2 (6 bases). Per the germline V gene, CDR1 is ENHRY and CDR2 is SYGVKD. The CDR3 consists of 16 residues. Trimming took 11 bases from V and 3 from J, leaving 22 bases between them. CDR3 nucleotides: TGTGCCGTGGCTAGCGCTCCCTCGAGAGACACCGGGGAGCTGTTTTTT. Its translation: CAVASAPSRDTGELFF.

This clone was detected only a few times. The rearrangement links TRBV18 to TRBJ1-2; D is uncertain. V lost 1 base to trimming and J lost 7 bases, with 16 bases between them. CDR1 is KGHSH, CDR2 LQKENI, per germline. The CDR3 sequence is 15 residues long. CDR3 sequence reads: CASSPLTDPPSGYTF. For the CDR3, the DNA is TGTGCCAGCTCACCACTCACGGACCCCCCATCTGGCTACACCTTC.

This clone was counted once. The chain combines TRBV2 with TRBJ1-6, with TRBD1 matching 9 bases. The junction had 9 bases not matched to a gene; V was cut back by 11 bases and J by 7 bases. Germline CDR1 and CDR2: SNHLY and FYNNEI. The CDR3 covers 14 residues. The CDR3, as DNA: TGTGCCTGTCACAGGGGGCAAGGAAATTCACCCCTCCACTTT. It specifies CACHRGQGNSPLHF.